These T cell receptor beta chains were read from a single sample in a study of CD8+ T cells in alopecia areata. Clones were sequenced by immunoSEQ multiplex PCR, and TCRdb holds only the in-frame ones, with some missing. The sample shows approximately 130,000 clones, around 48% of them seen only once. Sequences were obtained from NKG2D-low CD8+ T cells sorted from blood. The source of these receptors is a human donor with alopecia areata. CDR3s include the opening cysteine and the closing phenylalanine or tryptophan. Each record gives: CDR3 protein, CDR3 DNA, D gene, clone size, V gene, J gene. The D gene is left open where the match is weak. A row's size may be missing; if present it is once, few, many or a size class.

CDR3aa: CASSPWTQETQYF; CDR3nt: TGTGCCAGCAGCCCCTGGACTCAAGAGACCCAGTACTTC; d_gene: NA; abundance: NA; v_gene: TRBV14; j_gene: TRBJ2-5
CDR3aa: CASSPGQGGYNEQFF; CDR3nt: TGTGCCAGCAGCCCGGGACAGGGGGGATACAATGAGCAGTTCTTC; d_gene: TRBD1; abundance: NA; v_gene: TRBV9; j_gene: TRBJ2-1
CDR3aa: CSVMVGGETQYF; CDR3nt: TGCAGCGTTATGGTAGGGGGAGAGACCCAGTACTTC; d_gene: NA; abundance: few; v_gene: TRBV29-1; j_gene: TRBJ2-5
CDR3aa: CSAGTPGYLTQYF; CDR3nt: TGCAGCGCCGGGACCCCTGGGTATCTCACGCAGTATTTT; d_gene: NA; abundance: few; v_gene: TRBV29-1; j_gene: TRBJ2-3
CDR3aa: CASSPGTGRKVETQYF; CDR3nt: TGTGCCAGCAGCCCGGGGACAGGGAGGAAGGTAGAGACCCAGTACTTC; d_gene: TRBD1; abundance: NA; v_gene: TRBV11-2; j_gene: TRBJ2-5
CDR3aa: CASSAGTGGDLEAFF; CDR3nt: TGTGCCAGCAGCGCCGGGACAGGGGGCGACCTTGAAGCTTTCTTT; d_gene: TRBD1; abundance: NA; v_gene: TRBV13; j_gene: TRBJ1-1
CDR3aa: CASNVGSAGGPNGELFF; CDR3nt: TGTGCCAGCAACGTGGGCAGCGCGGGGGGGCCCAACGGGGAGCTGTTTTTT; d_gene: TRBD2; abundance: NA; v_gene: TRBV2; j_gene: TRBJ2-2
CDR3aa: CASSFADTQYF; CDR3nt: TGTGCCAGCAGTTTTGCAGATACGCAGTATTTT; d_gene: NA; abundance: few; v_gene: TRBV28; j_gene: TRBJ2-3
CDR3aa: CASSLARGSYEQYF; CDR3nt: TGCGCCAGCAGCTTGGCCAGGGGGTCCTACGAGCAGTACTTC; d_gene: TRBD1; abundance: NA; v_gene: TRBV5-1; j_gene: TRBJ2-7
CDR3aa: CASSILMGDLNTGELFF; CDR3nt: TGTGCCAGTAGTATTCTGATGGGGGACTTGAACACCGGGGAGCTGTTTTTT; d_gene: NA; abundance: NA; v_gene: TRBV19; j_gene: TRBJ2-2
CDR3aa: CASSFLAGDRTDTQYF; CDR3nt: TGTGCCAGCAGCTTCCTAGCGGGGGACCGCACAGATACGCAGTATTTT; d_gene: TRBD2; abundance: NA; v_gene: TRBV7-9; j_gene: TRBJ2-3
CDR3aa: CASSYAGELFF; CDR3nt: TGTGCCAGCAGTTACGCCGGGGAGCTGTTTTTT; d_gene: NA; abundance: NA; v_gene: TRBV6-5; j_gene: TRBJ2-2
CDR3aa: CASSLDRVDTGELFF; CDR3nt: TGTGCCAGCAGTTTAGACAGGGTGGACACCGGGGAGCTGTTTTTT; d_gene: TRBD1; abundance: few; v_gene: TRBV28; j_gene: TRBJ2-2